This record concerns one TCR beta chain sequence. The data stem from a study of blood T cell repertoires in COVID-19. About the study: Some COVID-19 samples were acute and others convalescent; all came from the United States, Italy and Spain. The cDNA or gDNA used as material had been derived from T cells, B-cell-depleted T cells, or PBMCs.

As originally analysed: How many nucleated cells were present was estimated from reference gene primer amplification. Profiling relied on immunoSEQ multiplex PCR, and the TCRdb table lists in-frame clones only, not all of them. That table supplies the V and J calls and clone size; D and trimming were determined from the DNA. The sample has about 670,000 clones, about 87% seen once. The CDR3 has 16 residues. The germline V and J ends were trimmed by 0 bases and 6 bases, with 15 bases remaining between them. Germline assignment: CDR1 SGHRS and CDR2 YFSETQ. This TCR was recovered from a woman in her late teens or twenties with acute or convalescent COVID-19. Sequences were obtained from peripheral blood. This chain joins TRBV5-1 and TRBJ1-4, with a weak D call TRBD1 (5 bases). DNA of the CDR3: TGCGCCAGCAGCTTGGATCAAGACAGAGCCCATGAAAAACTGTTTTTT. This gives the protein CASSLDQDRAHEKLFF.